This entry describes one T cell receptor beta chain. In the study's own analysis: Estimation of nucleated cell counts relied on the amplification of reference gene primers. The data were produced by immunoSEQ multiplex PCR, yet TCRdb's version contains in-frame clones alone and is incomplete. V, J and clone size are taken as reported in that table, and D and trimming were inferred from the DNA itself. The table lists roughly 180,000 clones, approximately 80% of them singletons. This specimen comes from a study of blood T cell repertoires in COVID-19. Overall study context: Acute and convalescent COVID-19 samples came from the United States, Italy and Spain. In each case, the material was cDNA or gDNA derived from T cells, B-cell-depleted T cells, or PBMCs.

The V end lost 5 bases, the J end lost 0 bases, and 14 bases lay between the germline ends. The length of the CDR3 is 16 residues. Germline CDR1 reads KGHSH; CDR2 reads LQKENI. This TCR derives from a woman aged 50 to 65 with active or convalescent COVID-19. The sequenced sample was peripheral blood. The chain recombines TRBV18 with TRBJ1-5, with a weak D call TRBD1 (5 bases). In nucleotides, the CDR3 is TGTGCCAGCTCATCTACAGGAATCTATAGCAATCAGCCCCAGCATTTT. This codes for CASSSTGIYSNQPQHF. Supplemented by reference TRBV18 and TRBJ1-5, the full variable domain reads NAGVMQNPRHLVRRRGQEARLRCSPMKGHSHVYWYRQLPEEGLKFMVYLQKENIIDESGMPKERFSAEFPKEGPSILRIQQVVRGDSAAYFCASSSTGIYSNQPQHFGDGTRLSIL.